The 17 T cell receptor beta chains below come from one sample, sequenced in a study of T-cell memory formation after mild COVID-19. TCRdb used MiXCR to reprocess the 5' RACE reads, holding one entry per CDR3 protein. The sample lists over 300,000 distinct CDR3 sequences; less than 25% were seen once. The material sequenced was PBMCs or a T cell subset sorted from them (not recorded which). Receptor source: a young man who had mild COVID-19 (a few samples of this study predate the infection). Cell type and time point are not known.

V is TRBV10-3 and J is TRBJ2-3; unclear D gene. Per the germline V gene, CDR1 is ENHRY and CDR2 is SYGVKD. There are 14 residues in the CDR3. The ends were cut back, 8 bases at V and 2 bases at J, with 14 bases in the middle. The CDR3 loop reads CAIGETGITDTQYF. In nucleotides, the CDR3 is TGTGCCATCGGGGAAACCGGAATCACAGATACGCAGTATTTT.

A few counts support this clonotype. This chain connects TRBV28 to TRBJ1-5; D might be TRBD1 (6 bases). The germline gives CDR1 MDHEN, CDR2 SYDVKM. V gave up 5 bases and J gave up 3 bases, with 14 bases separating them. This CDR3 has 15 residues. The CDR3 bases are TGTGCCAGCAGTGCAACGGACAGCCTCAATCAGCCCCAGCATTTT. This translates into CASSATDSLNQPQHF.

This clonotype was observed at least ten times. The chain employs TRBV7-4 and TRBJ2-7; TRBD2 matches at 7 bases. The ends lost 1 base at V and 0 bases at J; junction bases unmatched: 15. CDR3 length: 19 amino acids. Germline V gene lookup returns CDR1 SGHVT and CDR2 SQSDAQ. CDR3 coding DNA: TGTGCCAGCAGCTTAGAAGGAGTGACTAGCCAGTCCCGCTCCTACGAGCAGTACTTC. This gives the protein CASSLEGVTSQSRSYEQYF.

The chain couples TRBV11-2 to TRBJ2-3; 10 bases agree with TRBD2. In germline, CDR1 is SGHAT, CDR2 FQNNGV. This CDR3 is 18 amino acids long. Trimming took 3 bases from V and 0 from J; bases not matched to a gene: 9. The CDR3: CASSFKRGGLLSTDTQYF. The CDR3 DNA is TGTGCCAGCAGCTTCAAGCGGGGGGGCCTCCTAAGCACAGATACGCAGTATTTT.

This clonotype has a handful of counts. The chain employs TRBV7-9 and TRBJ2-7, with D maybe TRBD1 (6 bases). Trimming shortened V by 8 bases and J by 4 bases, and 24 bases separated the two germline ends. Per the germline V gene, CDR1 is SEHNR and CDR2 is FQNEAQ (reference sequence). CDR3 size: 16 residues. The CDR3 loop reads CASVPIPGERTYEQYV. In DNA, the CDR3 is TGTGCCAGCGTCCCCATCCCAGGGGAACGGACTTACGAGCAGTACGTC.

This chain uses TRBV18 with TRBJ2-5; 7 positions agree with TRBD1. V gave up 5 bases and J gave up 5 bases; unmatched junction bases: 14. There are 16 residues in the CDR3. In germline, CDR1 is KGHSH, CDR2 LQKENI. CDR3 DNA: TGTGCCAGCTCATCTCCCCGGACAGGCTTTGAGGAGACCCAGTACTTC. This gives the protein CASSSPRTGFEETQYF.

This clonotype was observed many times. The chain combines TRBV27 with TRBJ1-2; D gene unclear. The length of the CDR3 is 13 residues. Trimming removed 8 bases from V and 2 bases from J, with 12 bases in between. Germline assignment: CDR1 MNHEY and CDR2 SMNVEV (reference sequence). The CDR3 DNA follows: TGTGCCAGCGCGCCAGGACTAAACTATGGCTACACCTTC. Translated, it gives CASAPGLNYGYTF.

This chain uses TRBV6-5 with TRBJ1-2; TRBD1 aligns across 9 bases. V trimming: 2 bases; J trimming: 5 bases; junction bases outside the gene matches: 9. Germline CDR1 reads MNHEY; CDR2 reads SVGAGI. This CDR3 is built from 16 residues. DNA of the CDR3: TGTGCCAGCAGTTACACATCTACAGGGGGCTATTATGGCTACACCTTC. Protein product: CASSYTSTGGYYGYTF.

V usage is TRBV9 and J usage is TRBJ1-1, with 8 bases aligning to TRBD1. Germline V gives CDR1 SGDLS, CDR2 YYNGEE. The CDR3 spans 16 residues. After removal of 6 bases from V and 5 bases from J, the junction contained 15 bases not matched to a gene. CDR3 sequence reads: CASTLLGQGVFTEAFF. CDR3 in DNA: TGTGCCAGCACCCTACTCGGACAGGGAGTTTTTACTGAAGCTTTCTTT. The complete variable domain, with remaining parts taken from reference TRBV9 and TRBJ1-1, reads DSGVTQTPKHLITATGQRVTLRCSPRSGDLSVYWYQQSLDQGLQFLIQYYNGEERAKGNILERFSAQQFPDLHSELNLSSLELGDSALYFCASTLLGQGVFTEAFFGQGTRLTVV.

This clonotype was picked up a small number of times. The chain joins TRBV27 to TRBJ1-1; the D is unclear. Germline assignment: CDR1 MNHEY and CDR2 SMNVEV (reference sequence). V lost 3 bases to trimming and J lost 4 bases, with 9 bases between them. This CDR3 contains 13 residues. DNA of the CDR3: TGTGCCAGCAGTTTGGACTGGTTCACTGAAGCTTTCTTT. Translated: CASSLDWFTEAFF.

The table lists this clonotype with a few counts. The chain employs TRBV20-1 and TRBJ2-1; 10 bases match TRBD2. Germline trimming cut 6 bases from V and 8 bases from J; bases unmatched to any gene: 1. The germline V gene encodes CDR1 DFQATT and CDR2 SNEGSKA (reference sequence). This CDR3 contains 11 residues. CDR3 DNA: TGCAGTGCCAGCGGGAGGGATGAGCAGTTCTTC. Translated: CSASGRDEQFF.

The chain has TRBV7-8 and TRBJ2-7; 7 bases are a match to TRBD2. V lost 1 base and J lost 4; bases outside the gene matches: 7. CDR3 length: 15 amino acids. Per the germline V gene, CDR1 is SGHVS and CDR2 is FQNEAQ. The CDR3 DNA reads TGTGCCAGCAGCTTAGTTGAGTTCGGGGGGTACGAGCAGTACTTC. Translating gives CASSLVEFGGYEQYF.

This clonotype was seen only a few times. The chain has TRBV3-1 and TRBJ2-1; a possible D gene is TRBD1 (7 bases). Trimming shortened V by 4 bases and J by 10 bases, and 20 bases separated the two germline ends. CDR3 length: 15 amino acids. Germline CDR1 is LGHDT and CDR2 is YNNKEL (reference sequence). In nucleotides, the CDR3 is TGTGCCAGCAGCCCTTTGAGGAGGGGGCGGCCAGAGCAGTTCTTC. Translating it yields CASSPLRRGRPEQFF.

This clonotype occurred a few times. The V call is TRBV4-3, the J call TRBJ2-1, with TRBD1 matching over 9 bases. CDR3 length: 14 residues. Germline V lookup: CDR1 LGHNA, CDR2 YSLEER. V was pared by 5 bases and J by 8 bases, with 7 bases of the junction left unmatched. The CDR3 sequence is CASSKSRQGDEQFF. The CDR3, as DNA: TGCGCCAGCAGCAAATCTAGACAGGGGGATGAGCAGTTCTTC.

This chain uses TRBV6-6 with TRBJ2-2; D ambiguous. Trimming took off 4 bases at V and 3 bases at J, with 9 bases between the two ends. The germline CDR1 and CDR2 sequences are MNHNY and SVGAGI (reference sequence). The CDR3 length is 14 residues. The CDR3 bases are TGTGCCAGCAGTTTGACGGATTACACCGGGGAGCTGTTTTTT. Translation: CASSLTDYTGELFF.

The chain employs TRBV9 and TRBJ2-5, with D possibly TRBD1 on 6 matching bases. Germline values: CDR1 SGDLS, CDR2 YYNGEE. The V and J ends lost 0 bases and 5 bases respectively, with 11 bases between them. This CDR3 is built from 14 residues. CDR3 coding DNA: TGTGCCAGCAGCGTAGGTGGGGGCCAGGAGACCCAGTACTTC. It yields the protein CASSVGGGQETQYF.

This chain joins TRBV5-1 and TRBJ2-3; 12 positions match TRBD2. CDR3 length: 17 amino acids. The germline gives CDR1 SGHRS, CDR2 YFSETQ. V trimming: 4 bases; J trimming: 1 base; junction bases outside the gene matches: 7. The CDR3 nucleotides are TGCGCCAGCAGCCCACCTAGCGGGGGGGCCGGCACAGATACGCAGTATTTT. Translated: CASSPPSGGAGTDTQYF.